The T cell receptor beta chain described here comes from a study of OX40 agonist ivuxolimab in advanced cancers. Worth noting for this clone: Antigen unknown.

Assay used: immunoSEQ multiplex PCR; TCRdb lists only in-frame clones, some missing. The sample has approximately 100,000 clones, 90% seen once. The CDR3 runs 15 residues. V dropped 0 bases and J dropped 0 bases, with 7 bases sitting between them. Germline values: CDR1 MNHEY, CDR2 SVGAGI. Study-level points and caveats: At 0.1-3.0 mg/kg, partial responders had clonal expansion among the lowest observed. Low normalized clonal expansion also occurred in some nonresponding patients.

This chain links TRBV6-5 with TRBJ2-3; D unresolved. This sample comprised CD4+ or CD8+ T cells sorted from blood, obtained in a trial of the OX40 agonist ivuxolimab. The TCR comes from an adult with an advanced solid tumor such as melanoma, head and neck, liver or kidney cancer. The CDR3 spells CASSYSLESTDTQYF. The CDR3 nucleotides read TGTGCCAGCAGTTACTCCCTAGAAAGCACAGATACGCAGTATTTT.